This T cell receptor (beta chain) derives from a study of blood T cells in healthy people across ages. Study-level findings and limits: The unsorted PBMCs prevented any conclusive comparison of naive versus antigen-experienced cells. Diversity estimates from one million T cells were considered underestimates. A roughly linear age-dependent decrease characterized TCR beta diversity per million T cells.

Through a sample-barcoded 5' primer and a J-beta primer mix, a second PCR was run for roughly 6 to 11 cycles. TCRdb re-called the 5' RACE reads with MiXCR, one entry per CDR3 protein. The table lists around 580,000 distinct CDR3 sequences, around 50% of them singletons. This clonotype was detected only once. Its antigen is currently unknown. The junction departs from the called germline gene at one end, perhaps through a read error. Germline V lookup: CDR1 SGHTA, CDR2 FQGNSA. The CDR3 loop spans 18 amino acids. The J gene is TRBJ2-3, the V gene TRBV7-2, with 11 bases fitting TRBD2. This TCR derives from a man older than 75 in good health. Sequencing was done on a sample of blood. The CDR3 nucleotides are TGTGCCAGCAGCTTTAGTAGCGGGGGGGCTTGGATGACAGATACACAGTATTTT. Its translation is CASSFSSGGAWMTDTQYF.